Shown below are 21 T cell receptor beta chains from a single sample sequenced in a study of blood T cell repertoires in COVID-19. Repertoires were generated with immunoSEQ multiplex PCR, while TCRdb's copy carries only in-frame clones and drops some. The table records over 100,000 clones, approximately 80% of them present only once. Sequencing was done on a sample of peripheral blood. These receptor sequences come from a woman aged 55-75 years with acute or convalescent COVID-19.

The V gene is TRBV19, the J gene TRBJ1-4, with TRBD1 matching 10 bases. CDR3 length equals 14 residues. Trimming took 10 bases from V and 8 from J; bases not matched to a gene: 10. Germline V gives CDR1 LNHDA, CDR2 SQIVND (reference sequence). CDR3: CATRRDRGGEKLFF. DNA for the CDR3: TGTGCCACCCGCCGGGACAGGGGAGGAGAAAAACTGTTTTTT.

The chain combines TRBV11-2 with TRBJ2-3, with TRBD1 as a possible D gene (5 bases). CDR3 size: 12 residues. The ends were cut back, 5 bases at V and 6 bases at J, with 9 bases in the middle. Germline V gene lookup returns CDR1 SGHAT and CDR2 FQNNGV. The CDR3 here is CASSKGWDTQYF. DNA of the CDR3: TGTGCCAGCAGCAAGGGGTGGGATACGCAGTATTTT.

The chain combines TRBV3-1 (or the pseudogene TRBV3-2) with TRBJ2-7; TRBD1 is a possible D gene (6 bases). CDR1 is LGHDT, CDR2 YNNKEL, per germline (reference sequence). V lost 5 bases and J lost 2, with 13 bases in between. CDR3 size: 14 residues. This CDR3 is CASSSRDIAYEQYF. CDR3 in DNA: TGTGCCAGCAGCAGCCGGGACATAGCCTACGAGCAGTACTTC.

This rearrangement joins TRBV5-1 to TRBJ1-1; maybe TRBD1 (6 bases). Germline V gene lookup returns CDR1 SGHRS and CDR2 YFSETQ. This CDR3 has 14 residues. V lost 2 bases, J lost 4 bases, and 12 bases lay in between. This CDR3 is CASSFRGGGTEAFF. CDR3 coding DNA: TGCGCCAGCAGCTTCCGTGGGGGCGGCACTGAAGCTTTCTTT.

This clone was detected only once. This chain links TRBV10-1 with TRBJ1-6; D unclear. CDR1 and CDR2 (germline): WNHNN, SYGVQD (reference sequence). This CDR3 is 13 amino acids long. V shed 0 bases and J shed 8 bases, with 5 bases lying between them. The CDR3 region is CASSESPDSPLHF. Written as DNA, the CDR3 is TGCGCCAGCAGTGAGTCGCCGGATTCACCCCTCCACTTT.

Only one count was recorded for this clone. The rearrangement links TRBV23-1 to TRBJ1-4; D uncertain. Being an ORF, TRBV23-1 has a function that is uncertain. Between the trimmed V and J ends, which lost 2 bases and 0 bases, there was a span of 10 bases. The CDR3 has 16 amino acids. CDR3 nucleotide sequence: TGCGCCAGCAGTCAAAGGAGGCACCCAACTAATGAAAAACTGTTTTTT. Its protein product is CASSQRRHPTNEKLFF.

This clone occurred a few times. CDR3 amino acids: CASSQDSQNTEAFF. CDR3 in DNA: TGCGCCAGCAGCCAGGACAGTCAGAACACTGAAGCTTTCTTT. The chain recombines TRBV5-1 with TRBJ1-1, with a tentative D call TRBD1 (6 bases). V was shortened by 4 bases and J by 1 base, with 11 bases between the two germline ends. CDR1 and CDR2 (germline): SGHRS, YFSETQ. This CDR3 comprises 14 residues.

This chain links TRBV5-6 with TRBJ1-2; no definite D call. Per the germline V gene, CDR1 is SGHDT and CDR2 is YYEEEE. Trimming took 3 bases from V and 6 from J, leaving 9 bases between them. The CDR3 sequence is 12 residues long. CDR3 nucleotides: TGTGCCAGCAGCTACTCCCTGGATGGCTACACCTTC. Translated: CASSYSLDGYTF.

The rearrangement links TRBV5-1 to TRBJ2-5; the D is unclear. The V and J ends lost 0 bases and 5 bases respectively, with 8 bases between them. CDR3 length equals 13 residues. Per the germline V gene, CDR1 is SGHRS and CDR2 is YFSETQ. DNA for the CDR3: TGCGCCAGCAGCTTGGCAGGCAGGGAGACCCAGTACTTC. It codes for CASSLAGRETQYF. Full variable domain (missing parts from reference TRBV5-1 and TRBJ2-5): KAGVTQTPRYLIKTRGQQVTLSCSPISGHRSVSWYQQTPGQGLQFLFEYFSETQRNKGNFPGRFSGRQFSNSRSEMNVSTLELGDSALYLCASSLAGRETQYFGPGTRLLVL.

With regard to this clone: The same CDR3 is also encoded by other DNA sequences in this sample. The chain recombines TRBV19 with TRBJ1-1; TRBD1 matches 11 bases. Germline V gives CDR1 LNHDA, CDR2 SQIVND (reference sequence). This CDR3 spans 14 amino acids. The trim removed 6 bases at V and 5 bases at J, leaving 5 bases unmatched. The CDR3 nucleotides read TGTGCCAGTAGGTTGGACAGGGGGCGTACTGAAGCTTTCTTT. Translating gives CASRLDRGRTEAFF.

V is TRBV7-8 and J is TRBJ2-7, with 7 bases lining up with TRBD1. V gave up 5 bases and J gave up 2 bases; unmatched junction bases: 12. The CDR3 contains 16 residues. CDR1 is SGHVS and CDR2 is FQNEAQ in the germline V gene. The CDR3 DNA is TGTGCCAGCAGCCTCTACTCCCGGGACAGCACCTACGAGCAGTACTTC. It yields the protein CASSLYSRDSTYEQYF.

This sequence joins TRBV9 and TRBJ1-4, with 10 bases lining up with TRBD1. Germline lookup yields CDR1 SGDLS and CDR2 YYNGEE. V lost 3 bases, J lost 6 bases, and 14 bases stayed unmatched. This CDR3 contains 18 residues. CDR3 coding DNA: TGTGCCAGCAGCGCGTCATTACTTGGGACAGGGGAGGATGAAAAACTGTTTTTT. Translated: CASSASLLGTGEDEKLFF.

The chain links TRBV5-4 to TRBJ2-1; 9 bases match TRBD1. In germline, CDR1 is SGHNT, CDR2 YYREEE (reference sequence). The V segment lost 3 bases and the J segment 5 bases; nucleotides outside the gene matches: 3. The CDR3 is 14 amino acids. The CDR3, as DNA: TGTGCCAGCAGCTGGGGACAGGGAAACAATGAGCAGTTCTTC. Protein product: CASSWGQGNNEQFF.

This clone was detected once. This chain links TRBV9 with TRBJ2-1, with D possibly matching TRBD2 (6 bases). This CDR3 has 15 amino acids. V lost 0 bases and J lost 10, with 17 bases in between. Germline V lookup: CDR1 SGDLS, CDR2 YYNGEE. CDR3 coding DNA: TGTGCCAGCAGCGTAGGACTAGGGGCTACCCGGGAGCAGTTCTTC. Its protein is CASSVGLGATREQFF.

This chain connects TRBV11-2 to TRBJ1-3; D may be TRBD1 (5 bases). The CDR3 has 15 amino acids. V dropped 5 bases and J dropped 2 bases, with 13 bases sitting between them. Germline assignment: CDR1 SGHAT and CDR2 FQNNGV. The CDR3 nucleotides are TGTGCCAGCAGCCCCAACGGGGGAGCTGGAAACACCATATATTTT. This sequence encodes CASSPNGGAGNTIYF.

The CDR3 region is CASSSRFGGTEAFF. The CDR3 DNA follows: TGTGCCAGCAGTTCCCGGTTCGGAGGGACTGAAGCTTTCTTT. The genes are TRBV6-5 and TRBJ1-1; the D is unclear. V was cut by 4 bases and J by 5 bases, with 14 bases left in between. This CDR3 has 14 amino acids. Germline-derived CDR1 and CDR2 are MNHEY and SVGAGI.

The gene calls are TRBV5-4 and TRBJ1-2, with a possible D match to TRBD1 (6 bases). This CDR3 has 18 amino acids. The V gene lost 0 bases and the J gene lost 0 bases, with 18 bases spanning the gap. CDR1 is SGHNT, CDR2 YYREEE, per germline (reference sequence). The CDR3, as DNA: TGTGCCAGCAGCTTGGTATTCGGGACAAGAACAGCTAACTATGGCTACACCTTC. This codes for CASSLVFGTRTANYGYTF.

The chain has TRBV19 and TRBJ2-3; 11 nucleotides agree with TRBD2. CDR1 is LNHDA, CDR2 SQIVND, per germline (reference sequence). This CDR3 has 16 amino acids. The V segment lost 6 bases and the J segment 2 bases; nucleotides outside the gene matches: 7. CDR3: CASSRGTSGLTDTQYF. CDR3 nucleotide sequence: TGTGCCAGTAGCCGGGGGACTAGCGGCCTCACAGATACGCAGTATTTT.

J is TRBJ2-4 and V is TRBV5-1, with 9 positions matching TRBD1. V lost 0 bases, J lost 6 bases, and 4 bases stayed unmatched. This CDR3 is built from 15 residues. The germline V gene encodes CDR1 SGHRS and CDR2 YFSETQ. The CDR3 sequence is CASSLVPGQGNIQYF. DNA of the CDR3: TGCGCCAGCAGCTTGGTCCCGGGACAGGGAAACATTCAGTACTTC.

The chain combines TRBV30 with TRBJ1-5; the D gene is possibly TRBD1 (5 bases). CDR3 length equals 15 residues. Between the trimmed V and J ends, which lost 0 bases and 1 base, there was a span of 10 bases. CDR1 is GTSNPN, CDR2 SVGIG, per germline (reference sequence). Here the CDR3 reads CAWSVRGGSNQPQHF. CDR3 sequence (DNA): TGTGCCTGGAGTGTTAGGGGAGGAAGCAATCAGCCCCAGCATTTT.

The CDR3 sequence: CAISGSGYEQYV. The DNA of the CDR3 is TGTGCCATCAGTGGCTCAGGATACGAGCAGTACGTC. This chain joins TRBV10-3 and TRBJ2-7; D ambiguous. The germline V gene has CDR1 ENHRY and CDR2 SYGVKD. This CDR3 is built from 12 residues. V was shortened by 4 bases and J by 4 bases, with 8 bases between the two germline ends.